This entry concerns a single TCR beta chain. The target antigen is unknown. The sample comes from a study of identifying expanded T cells in peripheral blood. Whole-study results and caveats: Clone count variance between approximately 2-week samples rose with total template count. Differentially abundant clones: 0.95 to 1.5 between replicates, 16.4 at around 14 days, around 20 at four.

Libraries were prepared by immunoSEQ multiplex PCR; TCRdb keeps only in-frame clonotypes and omits some of them. The profile shows 91,000 or so clones, roughly 90% of them singletons. This CDR3 is built from 14 residues. V was clipped by 6 bases and J by 4 bases; unmatched bases: 4. CDR1 is MRHNA and CDR2 is SNTAGT in the germline V gene. Healthy donors had no documented immune events, such as infections, while sampled. The chain carries TRBV6-4 and TRBJ2-3; 10 nucleotides align to TRBD1. Sequenced sample: blood. This clonotype was sampled from a person between 18 and 69 years old in good health. In nucleotides, the CDR3 is TGTGCCAGCAGGGAAGGACAGGGGGCAGATACGCAGTATTTT. This gives the protein CASREGQGADTQYF.